This entry lists 5 T cell receptor beta chains sequenced from one sample in a study of blood T cell repertoires in COVID-19. Assay: immunoSEQ multiplex PCR; the TCRdb copy retains only in-frame clones and omits some. The repertoire holds about 180,000 clones, with nearly 80% as singletons. Specimen: PBMCs or T cells enriched from blood (not recorded which). Every receptor here comes from a man in his sixties who had been exposed to COVID-19.

The J gene is TRBJ2-7, the V gene TRBV29-1; D is uncertain. Per the germline V gene, CDR1 is SQVTM and CDR2 is ANQGSEA. The CDR3 runs to 11 residues. V lost 3 bases to trimming and J lost 5 bases, with 8 bases between them. In DNA form, the CDR3 reads TGCAGCGTTGACAGGCAAAACGAGCAGTACTTC. Translating it yields CSVDRQNEQYF.

On this clone: Without the conserved terminal phenylalanine or tryptophan, this CDR3 likely stems from a read error. The limits of the CDR3 on the DNA are not certain, so only TCRdb's listed CDR3 is given. The chain is built from TRBV29-1 and TRBJ2-7; the table's D gene call, TRBD1, was not cross checked with the DNA. Germline CDR1 and CDR2: SQVTM and ANQGSEA. The CDR3 region is 8 residues in length, termini included. The CDR3: CSVEDGSL.

The chain carries TRBV30 and TRBJ1-6; possible D gene TRBD1, 5 bases. Trimming pared 4 bases from V and 8 bases from J, leaving 15 bases between. Germline CDR1 reads GTSNPN; CDR2 reads SVGIG (reference sequence). The CDR3 has 14 amino acids. The CDR3 here is CAWKSGISYSPLHF. CDR3 nucleotides: TGTGCCTGGAAATCAGGGATCTCTTATTCACCCCTCCACTTT.

The CDR3 protein is CSVTYSGGPETQYF. The CDR3 coding sequence is TGCAGCGTTACATACAGCGGAGGCCCAGAGACCCAGTACTTC. V and J are TRBV29-1 and TRBJ2-5; D is perhaps TRBD2 (5 bases). This CDR3 spans 14 amino acids. CDR1 and CDR2 (germline): SQVTM, ANQGSEA. V was trimmed by 5 bases and J by 4 bases, leaving 17 bases between them.

J is TRBJ2-5 and V is TRBV3-1 (or the pseudogene TRBV3-2); 7 bases line up with TRBD2. The CDR3 runs 16 residues. Germline values: CDR1 LGHDT, CDR2 YNNKEL (reference sequence). J gave up 3 bases and V 4 bases, and 11 bases lay outside the gene matches. CDR3 sequence: CASSLPRTRGEETQYF. CDR3 coding DNA: TGTGCCAGCAGCCTCCCGCGGACTAGGGGAGAAGAGACCCAGTACTTC.